These 25 T cell receptor beta chains originate from one sample sequenced in a study of blood T cell repertoires in COVID-19. TCRdb's copy holds only in-frame clones and misses some; the assay was immunoSEQ multiplex PCR. The sample lists approximately 140,000 clones, 84% occurring once. What was sequenced was peripheral blood. Every receptor here comes from a human donor in a cohort sampled during active COVID-19.

The V call is TRBV12-3 or TRBV12-4, the J call TRBJ2-1; TRBD1 matches 8 bases. V trimming: 8 bases; J trimming: 7 bases; junction bases outside the gene matches: 7. This CDR3 has 13 amino acids. In nucleotides, the CDR3 is TGTGCCAGCCTCGGGACAGGTAGGAATGAGCAGTTCTTC. This encodes CASLGTGRNEQFF.

J is TRBJ1-1 and V is TRBV5-5, with D unclear. V was clipped by 0 bases and J by 11 bases, with 14 bases between them. Germline V CDR1 and CDR2: SGHKS, YYEKEE (reference sequence). The CDR3 totals 13 residues. This CDR3 is CASSLEGATRAFF. As DNA, the CDR3 is TGTGCCAGCAGCTTGGAGGGAGCCACGAGGGCTTTCTTT. Full variable domain (outside the CDR3, taken from reference TRBV5-5 and TRBJ1-1): DAGVTQSPTHLIKTRGQQVTLRCSPISGHKSVSWYQQVLGQGPQFIFQYYEKEERGRGNFPDRFSARQFPNYSSELNVNALLLGDSALYLCASSLEGATRAFFGQGTRLTVV.

The rearrangement links TRBV7-3 to TRBJ2-1, with D maybe TRBD2 (5 bases). Germline CDR1 SGHTA, CDR2 FQGTGA. The CDR3 length is 15 residues. Trimming stripped 1 base from V and 4 bases from J, with 11 bases between. Written as DNA, the CDR3 is TGTGCCAGCAGCTTAAGAAGTGAGGGATACAATGAGCAGTTCTTC. It codes for CASSLRSEGYNEQFF.

This clone appeared a single time. The sample carries other DNA sequences with the same CDR3. The chain joins TRBV5-1 to TRBJ1-4; D gene uncertain. The germline V gene has CDR1 SGHRS and CDR2 YFSETQ. Trimming removed 0 bases from V and 2 bases from J, with 8 bases in between. The CDR3 spans 15 residues. Written as DNA, the CDR3 is TGCGCCAGCAGCTTGGAACGAGGGACTAATGAAAAACTGTTTTTT. Translating gives CASSLERGTNEKLFF.

A single count supports this clone. The CDR3 bases are TGTGCCAGCAGCCAAGCCCAGGGTGGTTCACCCCTCCACTTT. It specifies CASSQAQGGSPLHF. The chain links TRBV3-1 (or the pseudogene TRBV3-2) to TRBJ1-6, with D maybe TRBD1 (5 bases). The CDR3 contains 14 residues. Germline loops: CDR1 LGHDT, CDR2 YNNKEL (reference sequence). V was shortened by 1 base and J by 9 bases, with 10 bases between the two germline ends.

This chain joins TRBV14 and TRBJ2-7; possible D gene TRBD1, 6 bases. From germline, CDR1 is SGHDN and CDR2 FVKESK. V lost 5 bases, J lost 3 bases, and 8 bases lay in between. The CDR3 is 12 amino acids. CDR3 sequence: CASSLGGYEQYF. Written as DNA, the CDR3 is TGTGCCAGCAGCTTAGGGGGCTACGAGCAGTACTTC.

The rearrangement uses TRBV4-3 and TRBJ2-3; weak D call: TRBD2 (6 bases). Per germline, CDR1 LGHNA and CDR2 YSLEER. The CDR3 is 15 residues long. Trimming pared 1 base from V and 1 base from J, leaving 9 bases between. CDR3 nucleotides: TGCGCCAGCAGCCAAGGTAGCGGTGGCACAGATACGCAGTATTTT. This sequence encodes CASSQGSGGTDTQYF.

The V and J genes are TRBV11-3 and TRBJ1-2; TRBD1 might be the D (6 bases). Germline V gives CDR1 SGHNT, CDR2 YENEEA. The CDR3 spans 15 residues. Trimming took off 4 bases at V and 6 bases at J, with 18 bases between the two ends. In DNA, the CDR3 is TGTGCCAGCAGCTCTTACGAAGGGGGTGGGAATGGCTACACCTTC. Amino acid sequence: CASSSYEGGGNGYTF.

This clone occurred a few times. Other DNA sequences in the same sample also yield this CDR3. V is TRBV6-5 and J is TRBJ1-1; the match to TRBD1 covers 7 bases. The CDR3 has 14 amino acids. With V trimmed by 6 bases and J by 0 bases, 4 bases remained unmatched. In germline, CDR1 is MNHEY, CDR2 SVGAGI. The CDR3 here is CASSLGQMNTEAFF. The CDR3 bases are TGTGCCAGCAGCCTGGGACAGATGAACACTGAAGCTTTCTTT.

The J gene is TRBJ1-5, the V gene TRBV18, with TRBD1 matching 9 bases. V lost 3 bases, J lost 6 bases, and 9 bases stayed unmatched. Germline V gives CDR1 KGHSH, CDR2 LQKENI. The CDR3 runs to 16 residues. DNA for the CDR3: TGTGCCAGCTCACCCCAAATAGGACAGGGGACTCAGCCCCAGCATTTT. Protein sequence: CASSPQIGQGTQPQHF.

V usage is TRBV5-4 and J usage is TRBJ1-1; 11 nucleotides agree with TRBD1. Germline V CDR1 and CDR2: SGHNT, YYREEE (reference sequence). Unmatched junction bases numbered 7, after V lost 0 bases and J lost 3 bases. The CDR3 sequence is 17 residues long. CDR3 in amino acids: CASSLGAPGQGDTEAFF. As DNA, the CDR3 is TGTGCCAGCAGCTTGGGGGCACCGGGACAGGGGGACACTGAAGCTTTCTTT.

The chain employs TRBV19 and TRBJ1-1; D is unclear. Looked up from germline, CDR1 is LNHDA and CDR2 is SQIVND (reference sequence). The CDR3 extends over 13 amino acids. V lost 8 bases, J lost 0 bases, and 10 bases lay in between. The CDR3 nucleotides are TGTGCCAGTCAGAAAATGATGAACACTGAAGCTTTCTTT. Its translation: CASQKMMNTEAFF.

V gene TRBV5-1 combines with J gene TRBJ2-7, with D possibly TRBD1 on 6 matching bases. The CDR3 extends over 13 amino acids. The germline V and J ends were trimmed by 4 bases and 2 bases, with 10 bases remaining between them. Germline V lookup: CDR1 SGHRS, CDR2 YFSETQ. The CDR3 sequence is CASSPTGTYEQYF. The CDR3 nucleotides are TGCGCCAGCAGCCCGACAGGAACCTACGAGCAGTACTTC.

This rearrangement joins TRBV9 to TRBJ1-6; maybe TRBD1 (5 bases). V dropped 4 bases and J dropped 7 bases, with 15 bases sitting between them. Germline V gene sequence: CDR1 SGDLS, CDR2 YYNGEE. This CDR3 has 15 amino acids. DNA of the CDR3: TGTGCCAGCAGCCCAGGGTGGGATGGGAATTCACCCCTCCACTTT. The encoded protein is CASSPGWDGNSPLHF.

The chain uses TRBV4-3 and TRBJ1-2; the D gene is possibly TRBD1 (5 bases). The CDR3 covers 13 residues. V dropped 3 bases and J dropped 4 bases, with 9 bases sitting between them. Per germline, CDR1 LGHNA and CDR2 YSLEER. In DNA form, the CDR3 reads TGCGCCAGCAGCCAGGACACGGCCTATGGCTACACCTTC. Translated, it gives CASSQDTAYGYTF.

The chain couples TRBV5-1 to TRBJ2-1; D unclear. Per germline, CDR1 SGHRS and CDR2 YFSETQ. This CDR3 comprises 11 residues. Deletions cut 7 bases from V and 9 bases from J, with 11 bases between. CDR3 region: CASREAGEQFF. The DNA for the CDR3 is TGCGCCAGCCGTGAGGCTGGTGAGCAGTTCTTC.

The chain recombines TRBV10-3 with TRBJ2-1; 9 positions match TRBD2. Per the germline V gene, CDR1 is ENHRY and CDR2 is SYGVKD. V lost 2 bases, J lost 1 base, and 6 bases stayed unmatched. The CDR3 is made up of 17 amino acids. The CDR3 DNA reads TGTGCCATCAGTGAGCCCAGCGGGGGGCTATCCTACAATGAGCAGTTCTTC. The encoded protein is CAISEPSGGLSYNEQFF.

The chain uses TRBV14 and TRBJ1-6; D is uncertain. Looked up from germline, CDR1 is SGHDN and CDR2 is FVKESK. V lost 3 bases and J lost 9, with 21 bases in between. This CDR3 has 17 amino acids. The CDR3 DNA reads as TGTGCCAGCAGCCATTCGAGCGGGAATTGGATGGGTTCACCCCTCCACTTT. Its protein product is CASSHSSGNWMGSPLHF. The complete variable domain, with remaining parts taken from reference TRBV14 and TRBJ1-6, reads EAGVTQFPSHSVIEKGQTVTLRCDPISGHDNLYWYRRVMGKEIKFLLHFVKESKQDESGMPNNRFLAERTGGTYSTLKVQPAELEDSGVYFCASSHSSGNWMGSPLHFGNGTRLTVT.

CDR3 nucleotides: TGTGCCAGCAGCCAGAGGAGATCCGGAAACACCATATATTTT. Its protein is CASSQRRSGNTIYF. J is TRBJ1-3 and V is TRBV7-2; no definite D call. Trimming took 5 bases from V and 4 from J, leaving 12 bases between them. Germline loops: CDR1 SGHTA, CDR2 FQGNSA. The CDR3 spans 14 residues. Based on the CDR3 plus reference TRBV7-2 and TRBJ1-3, the full variable domain is GAGVSQSPSNKVTEKGKDVELRCDPISGHTALYWYRQSLGQGLEFLIYFQGNSAPDKSGLPSDRFSAERTGGSVSTLTIQRTQQEDSAVYLCASSQRRSGNTIYFGEGSWLTVV.

This chain connects TRBV27 to TRBJ1-5; possible D gene TRBD1, 6 bases. The CDR3 length is 19 residues. Germline values: CDR1 MNHEY, CDR2 SMNVEV (reference sequence). Trimming cost V 6 bases and J 2 bases, with 26 bases left between them. The CDR3 here is CASRENPLVGGGGNQPQHF. As DNA, the CDR3 is TGTGCCAGCAGAGAAAACCCCCTCGTAGGAGGGGGGGGCAATCAGCCCCAGCATTTT.

The chain joins TRBV7-9 to TRBJ1-2, with 9 positions matching TRBD1. J lost 8 bases, V lost 5 bases, and 6 bases had no gene match. The CDR3 is made up of 13 amino acids. Germline-derived CDR1 and CDR2 are SEHNR and FQNEAQ (reference sequence). CDR3: CASSANRGQGYTF. The DNA for the CDR3 is TGTGCCAGCAGCGCAAACAGGGGGCAAGGCTACACCTTC.

This clone was observed once. The rearrangement uses TRBV7-9 and TRBJ2-7; D is perhaps TRBD1 (6 bases). From germline, CDR1 is SEHNR and CDR2 FQNEAQ (reference sequence). The CDR3 has 14 amino acids. Between the trimmed V and J ends, which lost 2 bases and 0 bases, there was a span of 8 bases. The CDR3 nucleotides are TGTGCCAGCAGCTTAACAGGGAGCTCCTACGAGCAGTACTTC. Translating gives CASSLTGSSYEQYF.

Only one count was recorded for this clone. The V call is TRBV19, the J call TRBJ1-5; perhaps TRBD1 as D (5 bases). From germline, CDR1 is LNHDA and CDR2 SQIVND (reference sequence). The CDR3 totals 13 residues. V dropped 5 bases and J dropped 7 bases, with 12 bases sitting between them. CDR3 in amino acids: CASSDSSLQPQHF. In nucleotides, the CDR3 is TGTGCCAGTAGTGACAGCTCCTTGCAGCCCCAGCATTTT.

The rearrangement links TRBV7-9 to TRBJ2-7; 7 nucleotides match TRBD1. Per germline, CDR1 SEHNR and CDR2 FQNEAQ (reference sequence). This CDR3 comprises 12 residues. The ends lost 4 bases at V and 4 bases at J; junction bases unmatched: 1. The CDR3 coding sequence is TGTGCCAGCAGCTCGACAGGGTACGAGCAGTACTTC. This gives the protein CASSSTGYEQYF.

The J gene is TRBJ2-5, the V gene TRBV19; 8 nucleotides agree with TRBD1. CDR3 size: 13 residues. Per germline, CDR1 LNHDA and CDR2 SQIVND (reference sequence). The V and J ends lost 7 bases and 1 base, in that order; junction bases with no gene match: 2. Written as DNA, the CDR3 is TGTGCCAGTACCGGGACAGGCCAAGAGACCCAGTACTTC. It translates to CASTGTGQETQYF.